Listed below are T cell receptor beta chains from one sample, sequenced in a study of blood T cell repertoires in COVID-19. Profiled with immunoSEQ multiplex PCR; TCRdb holds only in-frame clones, not every one. The sample comprises some 340,000 clones, 90% to 95% of which are singletons, and around 3.9% rests with the top ten. The sequenced material came from PBMCs or T cells enriched from blood (not recorded which). The receptors come from a woman in her 30s who had been exposed to COVID-19. CDR3s include the opening cysteine and the closing phenylalanine or tryptophan. The order of the fields is J gene, D gene, clone size, V gene, CDR3 DNA, CDR3 protein. The D gene is left open where the match is weak. For some rows the clone size is stated as once, few or many, or as a class when expanded; others skip it.

j_gene: TRBJ1-5
d_gene: NA
abundance: NA
v_gene: TRBV29-1
CDR3nt: TGCAGCGTTGCGCAACGGGGGGGGCCCCAGCATTTT
CDR3aa: CSVAQRGGPQHF

j_gene: TRBJ1-2
d_gene: NA
abundance: NA
v_gene: TRBV2
CDR3nt: TGTGCCAGCAGTGAAGCGGTGGCAAATGGCTACACCTTC
CDR3aa: CASSEAVANGYTF

j_gene: TRBJ1-4
d_gene: TRBD1
abundance: NA
v_gene: TRBV5-1
CDR3nt: TGCGCCAGCAGCTCGGAGGGGGCAGATAATGAAAAACTGTTTTTT
CDR3aa: CASSSEGADNEKLFF

j_gene: TRBJ1-2
d_gene: NA
abundance: NA
v_gene: TRBV21-1
CDR3nt: TGTGCCAGCAGCAAAGGGGACAGGTCCCCCTATGGCTACACCTTC
CDR3aa: CASSKGDRSPYGYTF

j_gene: TRBJ1-1
d_gene: NA
abundance: NA
v_gene: TRBV13
CDR3nt: TGTGCCAGCAGCTACTCCCTGGCCGGAGGGGACGCAGGGGCTTTCTTT
CDR3aa: CASSYSLAGGDAGAFF

j_gene: TRBJ2-2
d_gene: NA
abundance: NA
v_gene: TRBV11-2
CDR3nt: TGTGCCAGCAGCTTAAGGGGGTCCGGGCGCGCGAACACCGGGGAGCTGTTTTTT
CDR3aa: CASSLRGSGRANTGELFF

j_gene: TRBJ2-1
d_gene: NA
abundance: once
v_gene: TRBV5-1
CDR3nt: TGCGCCAGCAGCTTGGCTGGAGGGGGAGGGCTAAATGAGCAGTTCTTC
CDR3aa: CASSLAGGGGLNEQFF

j_gene: TRBJ2-3
d_gene: TRBD2
abundance: NA
v_gene: TRBV9
CDR3nt: TGTGCCAGCAGCGCCTCTGAGCGGGGGGGCTCTACGCAGTATTTT
CDR3aa: CASSASERGGSTQYF

j_gene: TRBJ1-2
d_gene: TRBD1
abundance: few
v_gene: TRBV6-6
CDR3nt: TGTGCCAGCAGGGACAGGCGACTCTATGGCTACACCTTC
CDR3aa: CASRDRRLYGYTF

j_gene: TRBJ1-1
d_gene: NA
abundance: NA
v_gene: TRBV6-5
CDR3nt: TGTGCCAGCAGCCGGACGGGGACTGAAGCTTTCTTT
CDR3aa: CASSRTGTEAFF

j_gene: TRBJ1-4
d_gene: TRBD1
abundance: NA
v_gene: TRBV4-1
CDR3nt: TGCGCCAGCAGTCGTAAGGGACAGACTAATGAAAAACTGTTTTTT
CDR3aa: CASSRKGQTNEKLFF

j_gene: TRBJ2-5
d_gene: NA
abundance: NA
v_gene: TRBV6-5
CDR3nt: TGTGCCAGCAGTTACCCGGAATCGACAGGCAAAGAGACCCAGTACTTC
CDR3aa: CASSYPESTGKETQYF

j_gene: TRBJ2-7
d_gene: NA
abundance: NA
v_gene: TRBV6-5
CDR3nt: TGTGCCAGCAGAAACCGGGACACTTCCTACGAGCAGTACTTC
CDR3aa: CASRNRDTSYEQYF

j_gene: TRBJ2-3
d_gene: NA
abundance: NA
v_gene: TRBV5-5
CDR3nt: TGTGCCAGCAGCTTGTCGTGGGGGGGCACAGATACGCAGTATTTT
CDR3aa: CASSLSWGGTDTQYF

j_gene: TRBJ1-5
d_gene: NA
abundance: once
v_gene: TRBV28
CDR3nt: TGTGCCAGCAGTTTTCCCAACTACAGGGACAATCAGCCCCAGCATTTT
CDR3aa: CASSFPNYRDNQPQHF

j_gene: TRBJ1-2
d_gene: NA
abundance: NA
v_gene: TRBV6-5
CDR3nt: TGTGCCAGCAGTTACAATCCTGGGGGCAGGTATGGCTACACCTTC
CDR3aa: CASSYNPGGRYGYTF

j_gene: TRBJ1-1
d_gene: NA
abundance: NA
v_gene: TRBV9
CDR3nt: TGTGCCAGCAGCGTCACAGCGGCAAGCCCTGAAGCTTTCTTT
CDR3aa: CASSVTAASPEAFF

j_gene: TRBJ2-2
d_gene: TRBD1
abundance: once
v_gene: TRBV9
CDR3nt: TGTGCCAGCACCAGACAGGGGCCCACCGGGGAGCTGTTTTTT
CDR3aa: CASTRQGPTGELFF

j_gene: TRBJ1-2
d_gene: NA
abundance: NA
v_gene: TRBV28
CDR3nt: TGTGCCAGCACCCGGGACTATGGCTACACCTTC
CDR3aa: CASTRDYGYTF

j_gene: TRBJ1-1
d_gene: NA
abundance: NA
v_gene: TRBV7-8
CDR3nt: TGTGCCAGCAGCACTCGGGGGGGCATGAACACTGAAGCTTTCTTT
CDR3aa: CASSTRGGMNTEAFF

j_gene: TRBJ2-7
d_gene: TRBD1
abundance: NA
v_gene: TRBV6-1
CDR3nt: TGTGCCAGCAGTGATGACCGGGACAGGGGGCGCGAGCAGTACTTC
CDR3aa: CASSDDRDRGREQYF

j_gene: TRBJ1-3
d_gene: NA
abundance: NA
v_gene: TRBV9
CDR3nt: TGTGCCAGCAGCGTAGGATCGGGGGTTGCTGGAAACACCATATATTTT
CDR3aa: CASSVGSGVAGNTIYF

j_gene: TRBJ2-5
d_gene: NA
abundance: NA
v_gene: TRBV5-6
CDR3nt: TGTGCCAGCAGCTTGTCTCCCCAAACGGGAGAGACCCAGTACTTC
CDR3aa: CASSLSPQTGETQYF

j_gene: TRBJ2-3
d_gene: TRBD2
abundance: NA
v_gene: TRBV6-1
CDR3nt: TGTGCCAGCAGTGACGTCGCGGGGGGGCGCACAGATACGCAGTATTTT
CDR3aa: CASSDVAGGRTDTQYF

j_gene: TRBJ2-7
d_gene: TRBD2
abundance: NA
v_gene: TRBV27
CDR3nt: TGTGCCAGCACCTTATATCCGGGAGGGGCCTACGAGCAGTACTTC
CDR3aa: CASTLYPGGAYEQYF

j_gene: TRBJ2-5
d_gene: TRBD1
abundance: NA
v_gene: TRBV5-1
CDR3nt: TGCGCCAGCAGCTTGGTGGTAGCAGGGGGACCCCGGACCCAGTACTTC
CDR3aa: CASSLVVAGGPRTQYF

j_gene: TRBJ2-3
d_gene: TRBD1
abundance: NA
v_gene: TRBV5-8
CDR3nt: TGTGCCAGCAGCTGGTCCGGGACAGGCCCAGATACGCAGTATTTT
CDR3aa: CASSWSGTGPDTQYF

j_gene: TRBJ1-5
d_gene: TRBD1
abundance: once
v_gene: TRBV3-1/TRBV3-2
CDR3nt: TGTGCCAGCAGCCAGGGACAGAGCAATCAGCCCCAGCATTTT
CDR3aa: CASSQGQSNQPQHF